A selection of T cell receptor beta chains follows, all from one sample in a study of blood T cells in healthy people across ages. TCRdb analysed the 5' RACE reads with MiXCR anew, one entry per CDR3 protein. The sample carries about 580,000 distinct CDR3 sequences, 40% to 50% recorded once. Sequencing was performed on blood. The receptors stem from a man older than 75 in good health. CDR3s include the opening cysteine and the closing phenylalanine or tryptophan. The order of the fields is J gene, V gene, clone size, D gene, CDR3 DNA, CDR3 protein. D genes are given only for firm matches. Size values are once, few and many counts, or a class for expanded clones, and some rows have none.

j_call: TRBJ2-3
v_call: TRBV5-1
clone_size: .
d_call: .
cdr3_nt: TGCGCCAGCAGCACTGGGGGGGCGCAAAATACGCAGTATTTT
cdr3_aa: CASSTGGAQNTQYF

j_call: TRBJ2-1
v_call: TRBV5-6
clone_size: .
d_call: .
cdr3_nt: TGTGCCAGCAGCGGCAAGGGGGTAGACATTTACAATGAGCAGTTCTTC
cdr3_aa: CASSGKGVDIYNEQFF

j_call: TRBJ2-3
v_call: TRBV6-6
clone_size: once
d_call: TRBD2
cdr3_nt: TGTGCCAGCAGGGCCTCGGGAGGGTCCGGCGCAGATACGCAGTATTTT
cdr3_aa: CASRASGGSGADTQYF

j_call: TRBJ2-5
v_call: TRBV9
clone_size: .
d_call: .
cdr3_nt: TGTGCCAGCAGCGTAGCGTCGTTCGACAAGCAGTACTTC
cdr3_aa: CASSVASFDKQYF

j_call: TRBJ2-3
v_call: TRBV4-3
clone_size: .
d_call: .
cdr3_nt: TGCGCCAGCAGCCAAGATCGGGGGAATACGCAGTATTTT
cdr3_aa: CASSQDRGNTQYF

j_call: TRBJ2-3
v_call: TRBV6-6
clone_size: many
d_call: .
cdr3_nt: TGTGCCAGCAGTTACTCGGCCCTGCGCACAGATACGCAGTATTTT
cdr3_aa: CASSYSALRTDTQYF

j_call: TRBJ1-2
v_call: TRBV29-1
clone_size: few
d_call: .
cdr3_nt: TGCAGCGTCCACCGACAAGGGGACGGCTACACCTTC
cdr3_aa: CSVHRQGDGYTF

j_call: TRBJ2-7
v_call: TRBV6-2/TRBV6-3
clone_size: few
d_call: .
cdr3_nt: TGTGCCACCGGGAGAGGGGGAACTTCCTACGAGCAGTACTTC
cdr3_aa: CATGRGGTSYEQYF

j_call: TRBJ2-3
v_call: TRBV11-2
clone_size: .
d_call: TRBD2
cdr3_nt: TGTGCCAGCAGCGGGGCCGGGACTATAAGCACAGATACGCAGTATTTT
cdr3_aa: CASSGAGTISTDTQYF

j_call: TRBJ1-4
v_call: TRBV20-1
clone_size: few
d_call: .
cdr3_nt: TGCAGTGCTAACCGGGCCTATAATGAAAAACTGTTTTTT
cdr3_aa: CSANRAYNEKLFF

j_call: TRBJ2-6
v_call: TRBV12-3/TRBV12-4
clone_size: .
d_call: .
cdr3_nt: TGTGCCAGCAGTACCCGGGACCCTACTCGGGCCGGGGCCAACGTCCTGACTTTC
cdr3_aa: CASSTRDPTRAGANVLTF

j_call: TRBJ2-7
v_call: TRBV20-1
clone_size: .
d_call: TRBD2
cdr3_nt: TGCAGTGCGTGGGCTAGCGGAACCTACGAGCAGTACTTC
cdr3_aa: CSAWASGTYEQYF

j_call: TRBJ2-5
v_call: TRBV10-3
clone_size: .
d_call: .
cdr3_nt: TGTGCCATCAGTGAGTCCCCAGGGTGGATGAATGAGCAGTACTTC
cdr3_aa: CAISESPGWMNEQYF

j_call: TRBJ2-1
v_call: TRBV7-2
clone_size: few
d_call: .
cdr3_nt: TGTGCCAGCAGCTTACTCGGACCATCGAGAAATGAGCAGTTCTTC
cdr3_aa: CASSLLGPSRNEQFF

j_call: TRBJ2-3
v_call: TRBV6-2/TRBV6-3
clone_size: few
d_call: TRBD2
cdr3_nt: TGTGCCAGCAGATTTAGCGGGACTAGCACAGATACGCAGTATTTT
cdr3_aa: CASRFSGTSTDTQYF

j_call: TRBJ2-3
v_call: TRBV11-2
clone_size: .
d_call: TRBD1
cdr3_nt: TGTGCCAGCAGCCGACGGACAGGGGATAGCACAGATACGCAGTATTTT
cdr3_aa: CASSRRTGDSTDTQYF

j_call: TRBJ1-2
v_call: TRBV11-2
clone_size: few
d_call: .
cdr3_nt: TGTGCCAGCAGCTCGGGTCTGGGCTATGGCTACACCTTC
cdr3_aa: CASSSGLGYGYTF

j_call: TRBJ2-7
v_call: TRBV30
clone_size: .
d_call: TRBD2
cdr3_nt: TGTGCCGGGCGGTGGGGGGGCTACGAGCAGTACTTC
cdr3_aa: CAGRWGGYEQYF

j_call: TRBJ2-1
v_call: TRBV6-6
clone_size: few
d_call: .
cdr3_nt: TGTGCCAGCAGTGACCAGCGAAACAATGAGCAGTTCTTC
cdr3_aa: CASSDQRNNEQFF

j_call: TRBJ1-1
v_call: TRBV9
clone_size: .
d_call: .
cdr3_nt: TGTGCCAGCAGCGTAGCTCCGGACCTTGAAGCTTTCTTT
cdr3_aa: CASSVAPDLEAFF

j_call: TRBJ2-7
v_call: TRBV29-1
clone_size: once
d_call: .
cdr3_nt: TGCAGCGTTGAACAGGGGGTAGCTAGCGCCTACAATGAGCAGTACTTC
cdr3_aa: CSVEQGVASAYNEQYF

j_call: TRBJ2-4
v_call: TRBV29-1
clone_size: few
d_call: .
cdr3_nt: TGCAGCGTATTAACAGGAGAATCAATTAAAAACATTCAGTACTTC
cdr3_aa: CSVLTGESIKNIQYF

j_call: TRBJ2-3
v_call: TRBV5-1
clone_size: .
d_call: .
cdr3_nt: TGCGCCAGCAGCGTCGAACTAGCCACAGATACGCAGTATTTT
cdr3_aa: CASSVELATDTQYF

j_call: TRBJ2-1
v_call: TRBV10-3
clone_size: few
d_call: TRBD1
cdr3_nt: TGTGCCATCAGTGAGATACAGGGGGTTGAGCAGTTCTTC
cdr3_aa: CAISEIQGVEQFF

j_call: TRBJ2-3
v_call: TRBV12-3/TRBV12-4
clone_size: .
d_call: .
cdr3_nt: TGTGCCAGCAGCCCCACTAGCAGAACAGATACGCAGTATTTT
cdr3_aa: CASSPTSRTDTQYF

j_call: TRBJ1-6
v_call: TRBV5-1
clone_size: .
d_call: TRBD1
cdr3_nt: TGCGCCAGCAGCGGGACAGGGTCCTATAATTCACCCCTCCACTTT
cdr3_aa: CASSGTGSYNSPLHF

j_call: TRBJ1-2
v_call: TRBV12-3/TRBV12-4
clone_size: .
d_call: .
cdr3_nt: TGTGCCAGCAGTTTAGGCTCAGAAGCAGACTATGGCTACACCTTC
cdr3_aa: CASSLGSEADYGYTF

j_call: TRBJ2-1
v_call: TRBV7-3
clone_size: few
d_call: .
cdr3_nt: TGTGCCAGCAGCCAGAGGAGGTCGGGGTACAATGAGCAGTTCTTC
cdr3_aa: CASSQRRSGYNEQFF

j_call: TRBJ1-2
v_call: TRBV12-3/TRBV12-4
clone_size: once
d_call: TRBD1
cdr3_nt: TGTGCCAGCAGTCCCAGGACAGGTTCCCCCTATGGCTACACCTTC
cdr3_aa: CASSPRTGSPYGYTF

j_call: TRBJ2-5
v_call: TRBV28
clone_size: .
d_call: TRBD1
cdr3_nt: TGTGCCAGCACCCGCCGGGACAGGGACCTTTTGGCCCAGTACTTC
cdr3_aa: CASTRRDRDLLAQYF

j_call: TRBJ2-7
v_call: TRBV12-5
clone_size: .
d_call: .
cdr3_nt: TGTGCTAGTGGTTCGGTCACACGGTCCTACGAGCAGTACTTC
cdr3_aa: CASGSVTRSYEQYF

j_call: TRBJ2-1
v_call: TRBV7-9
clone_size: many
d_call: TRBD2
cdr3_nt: TGTGCCAGCAGCTTGGGGGGGGTAGGATACAATGAGCAGTTCTTC
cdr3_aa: CASSLGGVGYNEQFF

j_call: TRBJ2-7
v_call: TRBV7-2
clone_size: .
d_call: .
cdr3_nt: TGTGCCAGCAGCTTAGTTGCTGCGGGTACATTGTCCTACGAGCAGTACTTC
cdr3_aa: CASSLVAAGTLSYEQYF

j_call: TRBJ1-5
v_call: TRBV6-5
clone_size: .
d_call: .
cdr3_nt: TGTGCCAGCAGTTACTCGGGCTCGGCCTCCGGAGGCAATCAGCCCCAGCATTTT
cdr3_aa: CASSYSGSASGGNQPQHF

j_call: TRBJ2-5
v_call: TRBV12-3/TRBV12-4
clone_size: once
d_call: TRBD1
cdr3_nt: TGTGCCAGCAGCCCGGACAGGGTTGCGGCCCAGTACTTC
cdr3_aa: CASSPDRVAAQYF

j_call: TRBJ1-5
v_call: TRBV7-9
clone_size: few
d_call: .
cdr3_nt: TGTGCCAGCAGCCACGACTATCAGCCCCAGCATTTT
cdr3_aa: CASSHDYQPQHF

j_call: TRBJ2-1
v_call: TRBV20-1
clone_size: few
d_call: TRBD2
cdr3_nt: TGCAGTGCTTACCTAGCGGGAGGGTACAATGAGCAGTTCTTC
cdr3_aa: CSAYLAGGYNEQFF

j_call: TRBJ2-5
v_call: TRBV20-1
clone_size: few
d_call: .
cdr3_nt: TGCAGTGCTAGAGATCTTAGGATTAGCCAAGAGACCCAGTACTTC
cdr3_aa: CSARDLRISQETQYF

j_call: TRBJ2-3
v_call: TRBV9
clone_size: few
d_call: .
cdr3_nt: TGTGCCAGCAGCGTCAACCCGGGCCCAGATACGCAGTATTTT
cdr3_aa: CASSVNPGPDTQYF

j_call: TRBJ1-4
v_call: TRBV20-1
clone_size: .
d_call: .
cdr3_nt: TGCAGTGCTCCCGGACCAGGCGGTGAAAAACTGTTTTTT
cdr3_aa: CSAPGPGGEKLFF

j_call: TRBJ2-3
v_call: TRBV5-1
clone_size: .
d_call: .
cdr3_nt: TGCGCCAGCAGCTTCCTTGGGGGCACAGATACGCAGTATTTT
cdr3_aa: CASSFLGGTDTQYF

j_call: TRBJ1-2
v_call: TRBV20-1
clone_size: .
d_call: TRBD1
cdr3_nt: TGCAGTGCTACACGGGGGACAGGGGACGGCTACACCTTC
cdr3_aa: CSATRGTGDGYTF

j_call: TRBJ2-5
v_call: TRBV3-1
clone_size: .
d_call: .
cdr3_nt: TGTGCCAGCAGCCAAGCATCTGGGACCTCTTACCAAGAGACCCAGTACTTC
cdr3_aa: CASSQASGTSYQETQYF

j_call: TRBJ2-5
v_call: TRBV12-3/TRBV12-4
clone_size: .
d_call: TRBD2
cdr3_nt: TGTGCCAGCAGCGACCCCGGGCTACTAGCGGGGCACCAAGAGACCCAGTACTTC
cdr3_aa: CASSDPGLLAGHQETQYF

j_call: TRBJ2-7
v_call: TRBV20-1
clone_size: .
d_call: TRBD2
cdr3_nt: TGCAGTGCTAGAGAGGGGGACCCTAGCGGGAGATCCTATGAGCAGTACTTC
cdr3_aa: CSAREGDPSGRSYEQYF

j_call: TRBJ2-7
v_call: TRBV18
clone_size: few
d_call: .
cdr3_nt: TGTGCCAGCTCACCAGGGGTGGGCTACGAGCAGTACTTC
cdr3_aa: CASSPGVGYEQYF

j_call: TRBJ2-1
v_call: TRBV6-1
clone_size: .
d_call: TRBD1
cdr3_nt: TGTGCCAGCAGACAGGACAGGGATTACAATGAGCAGTTCTTC
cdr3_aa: CASRQDRDYNEQFF

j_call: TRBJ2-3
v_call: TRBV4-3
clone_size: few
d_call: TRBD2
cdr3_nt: TGCGCCAGCAGCCAAACTTCTAGCGGGGGGTATGCAGATACGCAGTATTTT
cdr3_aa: CASSQTSSGGYADTQYF

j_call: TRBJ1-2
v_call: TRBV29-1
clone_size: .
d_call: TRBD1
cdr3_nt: TGCAGCGTTGGTATCTCGACAGGGGTCGGCTACACCTTC
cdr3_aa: CSVGISTGVGYTF

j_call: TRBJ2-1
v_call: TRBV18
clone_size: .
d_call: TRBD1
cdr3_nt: TGTGCCAGCTCACCGGGCTCAGGGGGAGAGGAGCAGTTCTTC
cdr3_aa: CASSPGSGGEEQFF

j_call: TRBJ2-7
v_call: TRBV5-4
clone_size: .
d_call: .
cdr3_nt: TGTGCCTCCGGAGGTCCCAATTCCTACGAGCAGTACTTC
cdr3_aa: CASGGPNSYEQYF

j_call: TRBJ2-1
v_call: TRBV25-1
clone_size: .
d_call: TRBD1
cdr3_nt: TGTGCCAGCAAGGGGGCTGCCTACAATGAGCAGTTCTTC
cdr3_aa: CASKGAAYNEQFF

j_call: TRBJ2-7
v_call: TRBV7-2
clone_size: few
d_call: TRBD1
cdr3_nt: TGTGCCAGCAGCTTAAGGCGCCAGGGGGTAGATTCCTACGAGCAGTACTTC
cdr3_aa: CASSLRRQGVDSYEQYF

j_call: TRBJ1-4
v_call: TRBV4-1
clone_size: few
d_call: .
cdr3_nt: TGCGCCAGCAGCCAGTACCCCCCGGGACTGGATGAAAAACTGTTTTTT
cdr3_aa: CASSQYPPGLDEKLFF

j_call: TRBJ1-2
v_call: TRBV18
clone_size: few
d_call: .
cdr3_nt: TGTGCCAGCTCACCACCGGTCGACCCCTATGGCTACACCTTC
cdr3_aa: CASSPPVDPYGYTF

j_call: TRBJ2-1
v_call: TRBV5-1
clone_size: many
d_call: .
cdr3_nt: TGCGCCAGCAGCCTTGTGGGGGTTACGGATGAGCAGTTCTTC
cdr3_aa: CASSLVGVTDEQFF

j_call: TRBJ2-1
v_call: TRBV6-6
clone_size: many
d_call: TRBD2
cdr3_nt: TGTGCCAGCAGTTACGCGGCTAGCGGGGGTTACAATGAGCAGTTCTTC
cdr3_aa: CASSYAASGGYNEQFF